This is a list of T cell receptor beta chains from one sample in a study of blood T cell repertoires in COVID-19. The protocol was immunoSEQ multiplex PCR, while the TCRdb copy is restricted to in-frame clones and leaves out a portion. The sample has 35,000 to 45,000 clones; 65% to 90% are singletons. Sequenced sample: peripheral blood. The receptors come from a human donor in a cohort sampled during active COVID-19. Both conserved end residues are part of each CDR3. D genes are given only for firm matches. Clone size appears in some rows only: once, few, many, or a class for an expanded clone.

>once|TRBJ2-1|TRBV18|-
CASSPESGEQFF
TGTGCCAGCTCACCGGAGTCGGGTGAGCAGTTCTTC
>once|TRBJ1-5|TRBV6-2/TRBV6-3|-
CASSFGEDSNQPQHF
TGTGCCAGCAGTTTCGGGGAAGATAGCAATCAGCCCCAGCATTTT
>-|TRBJ2-2|TRBV5-1|-
CASSLRGDTGELFF
TGCGCCAGCAGCTTGCGTGGAGACACCGGGGAGCTGTTTTTT
>-|TRBJ2-1|TRBV14|-
CASSRGASVPEQFF
TGTGCCAGCAGTCGGGGGGCCTCCGTTCCGGAGCAGTTCTTC
>-|TRBJ2-7|TRBV5-8|TRBD2
CASSPMGGSSSYEQYF
TGTGCCAGCAGCCCGATGGGGGGGTCCAGCTCCTACGAGCAGTACTTC
>-|TRBJ1-5|TRBV9|-
CASSVAPGEGQPQHF
TGTGCCAGCAGCGTAGCCCCAGGGGAGGGTCAGCCCCAGCATTTT
>-|TRBJ1-3|TRBV18|TRBD1
CASSPPTGLHGNTIYF
TGTGCCAGCTCACCACCGACAGGGCTTCACGGAAACACCATATATTTT
>-|TRBJ2-1|TRBV24-1|-
CATSDSGRDEQFF
TGTGCCACCAGTGACTCGGGTAGAGACGAGCAGTTCTTC
>-|TRBJ2-7|TRBV4-3|TRBD2
CASSQEVGTSGRGEQYF
TGCGCCAGCAGCCAAGAAGTAGGGACTAGCGGGAGGGGCGAGCAGTACTTC
>few|TRBJ2-7|TRBV5-1|TRBD2
CASNEVAGGPNEQYF
TGCGCCAGCAATGAGGTGGCGGGAGGGCCCAACGAGCAGTACTTC
>-|TRBJ1-3|TRBV19|-
CASSQYSGNTIYF
TGTGCTAGCAGCCAGTACTCTGGAAACACCATATATTTT
>-|TRBJ1-1|TRBV25-1|-
CASSAFSRVNTEAFF
TGTGCCAGCAGTGCCTTCTCCAGGGTGAACACTGAAGCTTTCTTT
>once|TRBJ2-1|TRBV12-3/TRBV12-4|-
CASRRYNEQFF
TGTGCCAGCAGGAGATACAATGAGCAGTTCTTC
>-|TRBJ2-1|TRBV6-5|-
CASSAAVSYNEQFF
TGTGCCAGCAGCGCAGCGGTCTCCTACAATGAGCAGTTCTTC
>once|TRBJ2-1|TRBV25-1|-
CASSDVGGAYNEQFF
TGTGCCAGCAGTGATGTTGGCGGGGCCTACAATGAGCAGTTCTTC
>-|TRBJ2-1|TRBV28|TRBD2
CASTVAGEVGNEQFF
TGTGCCAGCACCGTAGCGGGAGAAGTGGGTAATGAGCAGTTCTTC
>-|TRBJ1-2|TRBV5-4|TRBD1
CASSLAGGNYGYTF
TGTGCCAGCAGCTTGGCAGGGGGAAACTATGGCTACACCTTC
>-|TRBJ2-3|TRBV18|-
CASSPGTLPDTQYF
TGTGCCAGCTCACCAGGGACACTGCCAGATACGCAGTATTTT
>-|TRBJ2-1|TRBV29-1|TRBD2
CSVDDRLAGVNEQFF
TGCAGCGTTGATGATAGGCTAGCGGGAGTCAATGAGCAGTTCTTC